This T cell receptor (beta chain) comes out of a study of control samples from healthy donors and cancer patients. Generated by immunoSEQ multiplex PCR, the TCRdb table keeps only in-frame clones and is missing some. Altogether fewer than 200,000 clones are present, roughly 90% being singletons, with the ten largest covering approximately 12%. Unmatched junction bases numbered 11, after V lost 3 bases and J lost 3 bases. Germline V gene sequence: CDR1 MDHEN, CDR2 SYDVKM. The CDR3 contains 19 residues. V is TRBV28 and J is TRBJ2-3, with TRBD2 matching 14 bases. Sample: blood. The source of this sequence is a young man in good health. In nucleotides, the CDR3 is TGTGCCAGCAGTTTGGGACTAGCGGGAGTAAGCGGTGGGACAGATACGCAGTATTTT. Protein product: CASSLGLAGVSGGTDTQYF.